This T cell receptor beta chain is from a study of cytomegalovirus exposure and HLA in healthy donors. The study ran its PCR with 60 Vbeta and 13 Jbeta primers. Here immunoSEQ multiplex PCR was the method, and the copy in TCRdb shows in-frame clones only, minus some. The profile shows about 130,000 clones, roughly 80% of them singletons. The V and J ends lost 3 bases and 5 bases, in that order; junction bases with no gene match: 5. From germline, CDR1 is SGDLS and CDR2 YYNGEE. The CDR3 totals 15 residues. Findings and limits, study-wide: Cytomegalovirus status was reportedly diagnosed by the classifier with high sensitivity and specificity. A previous analysis found most TCR beta V segments productive roughly 87% or roughly 30% of the time. TRBV6-2, TRBV6-3 and some other V segments were excluded as indistinguishable.

In the case of this clone: Its antigen is not known.

The donors gave bone marrow, and they were healthy. This clonotype was obtained from a boy younger than 18 in good health and CMV-seronegative. The chain links TRBV9 to TRBJ2-1, with 10 bases aligning to TRBD2. Sequencing used PBMCs. CDR3 sequence reads: CASSALAGGDNEQFF. The CDR3 DNA sequence: TGTGCCAGCAGCGCCTTAGCGGGAGGAGACAATGAGCAGTTCTTC.